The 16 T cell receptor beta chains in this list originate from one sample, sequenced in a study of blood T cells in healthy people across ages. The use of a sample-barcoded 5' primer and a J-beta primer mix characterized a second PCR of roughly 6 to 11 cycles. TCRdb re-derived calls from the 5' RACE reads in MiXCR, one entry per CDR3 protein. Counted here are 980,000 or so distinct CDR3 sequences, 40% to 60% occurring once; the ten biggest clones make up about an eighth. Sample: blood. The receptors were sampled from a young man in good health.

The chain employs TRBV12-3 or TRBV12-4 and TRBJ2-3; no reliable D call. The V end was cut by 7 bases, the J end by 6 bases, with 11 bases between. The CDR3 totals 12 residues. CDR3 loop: CASTLNADTQYF. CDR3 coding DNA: TGTGCCAGCACCCTTAATGCCGATACGCAGTATTTT.

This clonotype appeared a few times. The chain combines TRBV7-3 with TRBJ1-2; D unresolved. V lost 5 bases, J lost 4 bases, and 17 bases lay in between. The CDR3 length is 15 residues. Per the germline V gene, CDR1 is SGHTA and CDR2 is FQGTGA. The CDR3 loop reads CASSPSYSPLYGYTF. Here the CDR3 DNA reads TGTGCCAGCAGCCCGTCTTACTCTCCTCTCTATGGCTACACCTTC.

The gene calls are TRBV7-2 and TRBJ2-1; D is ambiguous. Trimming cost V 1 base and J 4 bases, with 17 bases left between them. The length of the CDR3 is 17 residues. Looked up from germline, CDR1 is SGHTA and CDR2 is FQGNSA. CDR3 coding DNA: TGTGCCAGCAGCTTAGTAAGCGCCAGCCTCACTTACAATGAGCAGTTCTTC. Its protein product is CASSLVSASLTYNEQFF. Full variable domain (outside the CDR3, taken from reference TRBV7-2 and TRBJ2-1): GAGVSQSPSNKVTEKGKDVELRCDPISGHTALYWYRQSLGQGLEFLIYFQGNSAPDKSGLPSDRFSAERTGGSVSTLTIQRTQQEDSAVYLCASSLVSASLTYNEQFFGPGTRLTVL.

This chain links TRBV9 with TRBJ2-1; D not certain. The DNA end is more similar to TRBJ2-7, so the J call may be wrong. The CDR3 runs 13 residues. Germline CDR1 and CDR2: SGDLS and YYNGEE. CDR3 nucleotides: TGTGCCAGCAGCGTAGGTTGGAAAGGCGAGCAGTACTTC. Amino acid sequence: CASSVGWKGEQYF.

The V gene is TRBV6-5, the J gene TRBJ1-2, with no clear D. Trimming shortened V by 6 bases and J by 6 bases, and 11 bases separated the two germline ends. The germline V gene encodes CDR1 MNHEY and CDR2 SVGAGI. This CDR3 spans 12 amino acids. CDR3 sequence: CASREGLHGYTF. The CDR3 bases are TGTGCCAGCAGAGAAGGACTGCATGGCTACACCTTC.

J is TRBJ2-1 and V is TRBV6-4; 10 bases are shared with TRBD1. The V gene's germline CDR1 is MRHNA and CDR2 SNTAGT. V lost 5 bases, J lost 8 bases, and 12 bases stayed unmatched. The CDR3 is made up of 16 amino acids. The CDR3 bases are TGTGCCAGCAGTATACCGGGACAGGGGCGTCGGGATGAGCAGTTCTTC. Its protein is CASSIPGQGRRDEQFF.

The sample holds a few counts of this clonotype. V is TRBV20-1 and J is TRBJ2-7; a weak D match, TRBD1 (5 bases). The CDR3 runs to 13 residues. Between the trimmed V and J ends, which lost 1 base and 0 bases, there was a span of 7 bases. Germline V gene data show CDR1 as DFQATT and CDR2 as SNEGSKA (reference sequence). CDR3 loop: CSARGTYSYEQYF. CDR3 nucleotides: TGCAGTGCTAGAGGGACATACTCCTACGAGCAGTACTTC.

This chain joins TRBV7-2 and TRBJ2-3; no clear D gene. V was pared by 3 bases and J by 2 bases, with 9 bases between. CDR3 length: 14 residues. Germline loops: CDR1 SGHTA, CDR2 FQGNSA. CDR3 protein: CASSFMGYTDTQYF. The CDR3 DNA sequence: TGTGCCAGCAGCTTTATGGGGTACACAGATACGCAGTATTTT.

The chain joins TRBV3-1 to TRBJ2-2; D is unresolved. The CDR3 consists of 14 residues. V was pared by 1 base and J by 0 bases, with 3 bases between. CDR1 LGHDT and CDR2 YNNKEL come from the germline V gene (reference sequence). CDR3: CASSQVTNTGELFF. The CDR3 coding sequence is TGTGCCAGCAGCCAAGTGACGAACACCGGGGAGCTGTTTTTT.

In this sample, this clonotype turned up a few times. CDR3 residues: CASSPDASPLHF. The CDR3 DNA is TGTGCCAGCAGCCCCGATGCTTCACCCCTCCACTTT. This chain uses TRBV12-3 or TRBV12-4 with TRBJ1-6; D not certain. V lost 6 bases to trimming and J lost 9 bases, with 9 bases between them. CDR3 length: 12 residues.

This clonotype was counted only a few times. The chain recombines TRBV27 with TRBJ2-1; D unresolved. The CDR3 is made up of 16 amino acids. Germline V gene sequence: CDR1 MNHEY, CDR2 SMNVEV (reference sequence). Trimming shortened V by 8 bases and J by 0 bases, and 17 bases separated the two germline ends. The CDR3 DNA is TGTGCCAGCGGTTCAAGGCCTGGAACCTCCTACAATGAGCAGTTCTTC. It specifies CASGSRPGTSYNEQFF.

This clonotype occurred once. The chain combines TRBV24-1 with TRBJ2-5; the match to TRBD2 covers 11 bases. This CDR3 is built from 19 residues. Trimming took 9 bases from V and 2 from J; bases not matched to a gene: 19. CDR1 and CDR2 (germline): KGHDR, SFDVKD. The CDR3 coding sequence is TGTGCCACCGCGGAACTCAAAGGGACTAGCGGATTAACACAAGAGACCCAGTACTTC. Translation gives CATAELKGTSGLTQETQYF.

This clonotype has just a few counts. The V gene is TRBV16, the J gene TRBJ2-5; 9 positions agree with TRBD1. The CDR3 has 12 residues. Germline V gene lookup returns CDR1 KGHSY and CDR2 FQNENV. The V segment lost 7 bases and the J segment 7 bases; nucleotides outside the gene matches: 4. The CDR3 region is CASISDRGTQYF. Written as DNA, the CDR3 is TGTGCCAGCATCTCGGACAGGGGGACCCAGTACTTC.

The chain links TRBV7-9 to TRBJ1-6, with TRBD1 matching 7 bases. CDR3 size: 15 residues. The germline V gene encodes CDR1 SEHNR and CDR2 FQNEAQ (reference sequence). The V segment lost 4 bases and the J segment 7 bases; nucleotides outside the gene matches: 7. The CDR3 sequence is CASSSGEGANSPLHF. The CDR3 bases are TGTGCCAGCAGCTCTGGGGAGGGGGCCAATTCACCCCTCCACTTT.

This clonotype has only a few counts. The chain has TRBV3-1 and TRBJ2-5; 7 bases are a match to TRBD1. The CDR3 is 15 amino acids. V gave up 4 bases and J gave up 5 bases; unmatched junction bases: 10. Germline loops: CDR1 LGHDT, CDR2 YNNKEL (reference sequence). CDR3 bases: TGTGCCAGCAGCCCAACAGGGGTAGGGTTGGAGACCCAGTACTTC. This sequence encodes CASSPTGVGLETQYF.

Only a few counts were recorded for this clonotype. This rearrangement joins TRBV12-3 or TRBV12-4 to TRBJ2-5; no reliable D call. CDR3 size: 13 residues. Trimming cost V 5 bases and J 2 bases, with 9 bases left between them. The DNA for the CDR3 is TGTGCCAGCAGTCGGAGCAGACAAGAGACCCAGTACTTC. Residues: CASSRSRQETQYF.